These 15 T cell receptor beta chains were all obtained from the same sample, sequenced in a study of cytomegalovirus exposure and HLA in healthy donors (dated by TCRdb to about 2017). The library was obtained by the immunoSEQ multiplex PCR assay. For the multiplex PCR, a mixture combining 60 forward primers for TCR Vbeta segments and 13 reverse primers for TCR Jbeta segments was used. TCRdb holds this immuneACCESS table with in-frame rearrangements only. Some clones are missing; in checked studies, unresolved V genes explain under half, and the rest has no known cause. For this sample the table gives 120,000 or so clones, of which less than 85% were detected only once. The ten largest make up under 15% of the sample. Sequencing was done on a sample of PBMCs. The source of these receptors is a man under 40 in good health and CMV-seropositive.

To note about this clone: Distinct nucleotide sequences in the sample also encode this CDR3. This chain uses TRBV28 with TRBJ1-2, with D uncertain. Trimming took 6 bases from V and 4 from J, leaving 9 bases between them. CDR1 and CDR2 (germline): MDHEN, SYDVKM. CDR3 length equals 12 residues. CDR3 residues: CASSLGGYGYTF. The DNA for the CDR3 is TGTGCCAGCAGCCTAGGCGGCTATGGCTACACCTTC.

This rearrangement joins TRBV15 to TRBJ2-2; 13 nucleotides match TRBD2. The CDR3 length is 16 residues. V gave up 5 bases and J gave up 5 bases; unmatched junction bases: 5. The germline gives CDR1 LNHNV, CDR2 YYDKDF (reference sequence). The CDR3 protein is CATSPGLAGRTGELFF. The CDR3 coding sequence is TGTGCCACCAGCCCGGGACTAGCGGGGAGGACCGGGGAGCTGTTTTTT.

There are a few counts of this clone. The rearrangement links TRBV14 to TRBJ2-7; the match to TRBD2 covers 8 bases. Germline lookup yields CDR1 SGHDN and CDR2 FVKESK. This CDR3 comprises 16 residues. V dropped 6 bases and J dropped 2; count of bases not matched to a gene: 12. The CDR3, as DNA: TGTGCCAGCAGTTCTATCCTGGGCGGGGGGACCTACGAGCAGTACTTC. This sequence encodes CASSSILGGGTYEQYF.

The V gene is TRBV5-1, the J gene TRBJ2-5; tentatively, D is TRBD1 (5 bases). Germline V gene lookup returns CDR1 SGHRS and CDR2 YFSETQ. The CDR3 is 15 residues long. Trimming took 5 bases from V and 9 from J, leaving 23 bases between them. The CDR3 bases are TGCGCCAGCAGGCCGACAGATAATGTGTCTTCGGCCCAGTACTTC. Translating it yields CASRPTDNVSSAQYF.

The V call is TRBV10-1, the J call TRBJ2-2, with D possibly TRBD1 on 6 matching bases. The CDR3 loop spans 14 amino acids. Germline CDR1 and CDR2: WNHNN and SYGVQD (reference sequence). V lost 5 bases, J lost 3 bases, and 10 bases lay in between. The CDR3, as DNA: TGCGCCAGCAGTCACCCAGGGGACACCGGGGAGCTGTTTTTT. It encodes CASSHPGDTGELFF.

This chain connects TRBV7-9 to TRBJ1-3; possible D gene TRBD1, 6 bases. The V gene lost 3 bases and the J gene lost 2 bases, with 11 bases spanning the gap. The CDR3 totals 15 residues. Germline CDR1 reads SEHNR; CDR2 reads FQNEAQ (reference sequence). CDR3 protein: CASSLGRGPGNTIYF. Here the CDR3 DNA reads TGTGCCAGCAGCTTGGGGCGGGGGCCTGGAAACACCATATATTTT.

The chain is built from TRBV28 and TRBJ2-7, with 9 bases fitting TRBD2. Germline CDR1 and CDR2: MDHEN and SYDVKM. The CDR3 loop spans 16 amino acids. With V trimmed by 4 bases and J by 0 bases, 7 bases remained unmatched. The CDR3 reads CASSSTAGGSSYEQYF. In DNA form, the CDR3 reads TGTGCCAGCAGTTCCACCGCGGGGGGGAGCTCCTACGAGCAGTACTTC. Variable domain in full (rest from reference TRBV28 and TRBJ2-7): DVKVTQSSRYLVKRTGEKVFLECVQDMDHENMFWYRQDPGLGLRLIYFSYDVKMKEKGDIPEGYSVSREKKERFSLILESASTNQTSMYLCASSSTAGGSSYEQYFGPGTRLTVT.

Here the CDR3 DNA reads TGTGCCAGCAGTCCAACCGGACAGGCATATGGCTACACCTTC. As protein: CASSPTGQAYGYTF. The chain combines TRBV28 with TRBJ1-2, with 7 bases identical to TRBD1. The CDR3 extends over 14 amino acids. The V gene end was trimmed by 5 bases and the J gene end by 5 bases; junction bases not matched to a gene: 8. Germline CDR1 MDHEN, CDR2 SYDVKM.

This rearrangement joins TRBV25-1 to TRBJ1-5; no reliable D call. Trimming shortened V by 2 bases and J by 7 bases, and 12 bases separated the two germline ends. CDR1 and CDR2 from the germline V gene are MGHDK and SYGVNS. This CDR3 is 14 amino acids long. The DNA of the CDR3 is TGTGCCAGCAGTGAACCCAACTCCAAGCAGCCCCAGCATTTT. It codes for CASSEPNSKQPQHF.

The chain links TRBV11-2 to TRBJ2-7, with 10 bases fitting TRBD1. V lost 3 bases, J lost 6 bases, and 8 bases stayed unmatched. CDR1 is SGHAT and CDR2 is FQNNGV in the germline V gene. The CDR3 loop spans 15 amino acids. DNA for the CDR3: TGTGCCAGCAGCTTGGGACAGGGGTCGGAGATCGAGCAGTACTTC. It translates to CASSLGQGSEIEQYF.

This sequence joins TRBV2 and TRBJ2-3, with a weak D call TRBD2 (6 bases). Germline V gene lookup returns CDR1 SNHLY and CDR2 FYNNEI. With 5 bases removed from V and 3 bases from J, the gap between germline ends came to 12 bases. The CDR3 covers 14 residues. DNA for the CDR3: TGTGCCAGCAGTCGGGACTGGGGGACAGATACGCAGTATTTT. Translation: CASSRDWGTDTQYF.

The V gene is TRBV9, the J gene TRBJ1-1, with 7 bases matching TRBD1. V shed 0 bases, J shed 2 bases, and the junction held 4 bases outside the gene matches. CDR1 and CDR2 from the germline V gene are SGDLS and YYNGEE. This CDR3 is 15 amino acids long. CDR3 bases: TGTGCCAGCAGCGTAGGAGGGACAGATAACACTGAAGCTTTCTTT. It translates to CASSVGGTDNTEAFF.

This clone was picked up a small number of times. In the same sample, other DNA sequences code for this CDR3. Here the CDR3 DNA reads TGTGCCAGCAGCTTGAATCAGCCCCAGCATTTT. Protein: CASSLNQPQHF. The chain carries TRBV2 and TRBJ1-5; no reliable D call. CDR3 size: 11 residues. Germline CDR1 is SNHLY and CDR2 is FYNNEI. The germline V and J ends were trimmed by 6 bases and 4 bases, with 4 bases remaining between them.

The chain is built from TRBV5-4 and TRBJ2-1; TRBD1 matches at 8 bases. Trimming took 2 bases from V and 6 from J; bases not matched to a gene: 1. The CDR3 runs 13 residues. In germline, CDR1 is SGHNT, CDR2 YYREEE (reference sequence). CDR3 in amino acids: CASSFDRGNEQFF. In DNA, the CDR3 is TGTGCCAGCAGCTTCGACAGGGGCAATGAGCAGTTCTTC.

This chain links TRBV19 with TRBJ2-3; 9 bases match TRBD2. Unmatched junction bases numbered 8, after V lost 7 bases and J lost 0 bases. Germline CDR1 and CDR2: LNHDA and SQIVND (reference sequence). This CDR3 contains 16 residues. CDR3 DNA: TGTGCCAGTAATAGCGGGGGTGCCGATAGCACAGATACGCAGTATTTT. It encodes CASNSGGADSTDTQYF.